This TCR beta chain is drawn from a study of somatic mutations in cytotoxic T cells in rheumatoid arthritis. Study context: Right after diagnosis, and before any treatment had started, patient peripheral blood (about 27 ml EDTA) was drawn.

In regard to this clone: Other DNA sequences of this sample code for an identical CDR3.

The germline V gene encodes CDR1 LNHDA and CDR2 SQIVND (reference sequence). Trimming took 6 bases from V and 3 from J; bases not matched to a gene: 4. The CDR3 has 15 residues. Sequencing used immunoSEQ multiplex PCR; TCRdb keeps in-frame clones, though not all of them. The sample contains nearly 11,000 clones, approximately 82% of which appear only once. The rearrangement uses TRBV19 and TRBJ2-1, with 11 nucleotides matching TRBD2. The material sequenced was CD8+ T cells sorted from blood. The receptor was isolated from a woman aged 60-75 years with rheumatoid arthritis. This chain's CDR3 is CASSRTSGSYNEQFF. The CDR3 bases are TGTGCCAGTAGCCGAACTAGCGGGAGCTACAATGAGCAGTTCTTC. Combining the CDR3 with reference TRBV19 and TRBJ2-1 gives the whole variable domain DGGITQSPKYLFRKEGQNVTLSCEQNLNHDAMYWYRQDPGQGLRLIYYSQIVNDFQKGDIAEGYSVSREKKESFPLTVTSAQKNPTAFYLCASSRTSGSYNEQFFGPGTRLTVL.